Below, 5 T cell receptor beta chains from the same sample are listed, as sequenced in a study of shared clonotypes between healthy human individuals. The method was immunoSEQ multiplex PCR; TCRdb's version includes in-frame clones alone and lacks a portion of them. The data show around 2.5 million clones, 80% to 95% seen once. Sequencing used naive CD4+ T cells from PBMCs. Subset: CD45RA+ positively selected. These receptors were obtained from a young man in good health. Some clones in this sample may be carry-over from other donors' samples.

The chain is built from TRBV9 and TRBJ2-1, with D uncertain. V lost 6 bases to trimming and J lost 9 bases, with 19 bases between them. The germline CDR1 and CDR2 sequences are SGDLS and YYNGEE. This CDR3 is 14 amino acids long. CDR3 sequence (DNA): TGTGCCAGCACCGGCACATCGACTCCCAGTGAGCAGTTCTTC. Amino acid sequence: CASTGTSTPSEQFF. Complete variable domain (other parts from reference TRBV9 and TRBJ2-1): DSGVTQTPKHLITATGQRVTLRCSPRSGDLSVYWYQQSLDQGLQFLIQYYNGEERAKGNILERFSAQQFPDLHSELNLSSLELGDSALYFCASTGTSTPSEQFFGPGTRLTVL.

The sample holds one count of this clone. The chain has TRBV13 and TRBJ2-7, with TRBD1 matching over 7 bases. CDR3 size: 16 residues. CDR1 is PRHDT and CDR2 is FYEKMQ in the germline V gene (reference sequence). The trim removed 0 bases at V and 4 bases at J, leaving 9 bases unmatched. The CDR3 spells CASSLGSSRRGYEQYF. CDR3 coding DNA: TGTGCCAGCAGCTTAGGCTCCTCCCGCAGGGGGTACGAGCAGTACTTC. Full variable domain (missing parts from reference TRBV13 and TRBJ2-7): AAGVIQSPRHLIKEKRETATLKCYPIPRHDTVYWYQQGPGQDPQFLISFYEKMQSDKGSIPDRFSAQQFSDYHSELNMSSLELGDSALYFCASSLGSSRRGYEQYFGPGTRLTVT.

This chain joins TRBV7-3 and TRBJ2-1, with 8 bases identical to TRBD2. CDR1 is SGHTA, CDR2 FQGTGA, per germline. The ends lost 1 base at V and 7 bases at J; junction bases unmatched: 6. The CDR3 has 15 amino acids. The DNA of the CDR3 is TGTGCCAGCAGCTTAAGCCTAGCGGGTTATAATGAGCAGTTCTTC. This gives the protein CASSLSLAGYNEQFF.

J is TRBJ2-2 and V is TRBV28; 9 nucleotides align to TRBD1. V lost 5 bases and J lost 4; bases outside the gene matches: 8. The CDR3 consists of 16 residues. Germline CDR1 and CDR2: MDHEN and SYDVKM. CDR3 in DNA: TGTGCCAGCAGTCTACCTGCGACAGGGGGCACCGGGGAGCTGTTTTTT. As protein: CASSLPATGGTGELFF. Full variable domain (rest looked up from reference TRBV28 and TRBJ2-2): DVKVTQSSRYLVKRTGEKVFLECVQDMDHENMFWYRQDPGLGLRLIYFSYDVKMKEKGDIPEGYSVSREKKERFSLILESASTNQTSMYLCASSLPATGGTGELFFGEGSRLTVL.

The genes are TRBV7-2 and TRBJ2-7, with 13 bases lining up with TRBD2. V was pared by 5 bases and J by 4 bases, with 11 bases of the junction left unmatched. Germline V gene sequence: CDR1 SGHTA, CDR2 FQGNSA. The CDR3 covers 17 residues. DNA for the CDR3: TGTGCCAGCAGCCCCGTGACGGGACTAGCGGGATTTTACGAGCAGTACTTC. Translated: CASSPVTGLAGFYEQYF.